A single sample is the source of the 22 T cell receptor beta chains below, sequenced in a study of T-cell reconstitution after alpha-beta-depleted transplantation in children. Construction of the TCRbeta library involved unique molecular identifiers. TCRdb fed the PCR reads into MiXCR, producing one record per CDR3 protein. The sample yields 600,000 to 700,000 distinct CDR3 sequences, approximately 15% seen once. Here the sequenced sample was PBMCs from the stem cell graft donor, taken from the stem cell graft. The receptors were sampled from a human donor who donated a stem cell graft to a child with acute myeloid leukemia.

As concerns this clonotype: Given a much more abundant clone one base away, this may be a read error. This chain connects TRBV7-2 to TRBJ2-1, with a tentative D call TRBD1 (5 bases). The CDR3 length is 16 residues. V dropped 4 bases and J dropped 5 bases, with 18 bases sitting between them. The V gene's germline CDR1 is SGHTA and CDR2 FQGNSA. The DNA for the CDR3 is TGTGCCAGCAGCTCGCAGGGCCGTATCCCAAACAATGAGCAGTTCTTC. Encoded protein: CASSSQGRIPNNEQFF.

A word on this clonotype: One end of the junction fails to match germline, which may point to a read error. The rearrangement links TRBV11-2 to TRBJ2-7, with D perhaps TRBD1 or TRBD2 (5 bases each). Germline V gene sequence: CDR1 SGHAT, CDR2 FQNNGV. This CDR3 is built from 12 residues. In DNA form, the CDR3 reads TGCGCCAGCAGCTTAGAGGTGGGACCGGGGTACTTC. Amino acid sequence: CASSLEVGPGYF.

The rearrangement uses TRBV30 and TRBJ1-2; D unclear. This CDR3 is built from 12 residues. V gave up 1 base and J gave up 4 bases, with 7 bases separating them. From germline, CDR1 is GTSNPN and CDR2 SVGIG (reference sequence). The CDR3 loop is CAWSEGGYGYTF. The CDR3 DNA reads as TGTGCCTGGAGTGAAGGTGGCTATGGCTACACCTTC.

The J gene is TRBJ2-1, the V gene TRBV5-5; tentatively, D is TRBD2 (5 bases). Germline CDR1 and CDR2: SGHKS and YYEKEE (reference sequence). The V and J ends lost 5 bases and 7 bases respectively, with 10 bases between them. This CDR3 comprises 12 residues. The CDR3 DNA sequence: TGTGCCAGCAGAGAACTAGGGAATGAGCAGTTCTTC. Residues: CASRELGNEQFF.

This clonotype was seen repeatedly, ten times or more. J is TRBJ2-3 and V is TRBV4-2; D is ambiguous. The CDR3 is made up of 16 amino acids. Germline values: CDR1 LGHNA, CDR2 YNFKEQ. Trimming cost V 4 bases and J 0 bases, with 14 bases left between them. CDR3 residues: CASSPASMLSTDTQYF. As DNA, the CDR3 is TGTGCCAGCAGCCCAGCGTCGATGTTAAGCACAGATACGCAGTATTTT.

The J gene is TRBJ2-2, the V gene TRBV7-9; D may match TRBD1 or TRBD2 (5 bases each). The V gene lost 6 bases and the J gene lost 3 bases, with 11 bases spanning the gap. The CDR3 is 14 residues long. Looked up from germline, CDR1 is SEHNR and CDR2 is FQNEAQ (reference sequence). CDR3 coding DNA: TGTGCCAGCAGAAGGAGAGGGGACACCGGGGAGCTGTTTTTT. This gives the protein CASRRRGDTGELFF.

This clonotype showed up many times. The CDR3 DNA reads as TGCAGTGCTAGTGGGCCCGAGGAGCAGTACGTC. This translates into CSASGPEEQYV. V gene TRBV20-1 combines with J gene TRBJ2-7; D uncertain. Trimming cost V 3 bases and J 7 bases, with 10 bases left between them. The CDR3 runs 11 residues. Germline CDR1 and CDR2: DFQATT and SNEGSKA (reference sequence).

This clonotype was counted between two and nine times. The chain uses TRBV11-2 and TRBJ2-2; a weak D match, TRBD2 (5 bases). Trimming shortened V by 3 bases and J by 7 bases, and 12 bases separated the two germline ends. Germline V CDR1 and CDR2: SGHAT, FQNNGV. The CDR3 extends over 14 amino acids. The CDR3 sequence is CASSFNGDSGELFF. The DNA of the CDR3 is TGTGCCAGCAGCTTCAACGGGGATAGCGGGGAGCTGTTTTTT.

Points on this clonotype: This may arise from a read error, as a much more abundant clone is one base away. V usage is TRBV12-3 or TRBV12-4 and J usage is TRBJ1-1; D uncertain. The CDR3 runs to 14 residues. The germline V and J ends were trimmed by 5 bases and 1 base, with 11 bases remaining between them. The CDR3 DNA follows: TGTGCCAGCAGTACCGAGGGAGCGAACACTGAAGCTTTCTTT. The encoded protein is CASSTEGANTEAFF.

This clonotype has a count of ten or more. This rearrangement joins TRBV7-9 to TRBJ2-1; D assignment may be TRBD1 or TRBD2 (6 bases each). Germline lookup yields CDR1 SEHNR and CDR2 FQNEAQ (reference sequence). The V and J ends lost 4 bases and 0 bases respectively, with 10 bases between them. The CDR3 sequence is 15 residues long. CDR3 loop: CASSSRGDSYNEQFF. CDR3 sequence (DNA): TGTGCCAGCAGCTCAAGGGGGGACTCCTACAATGAGCAGTTCTTC.

V and J are TRBV5-1 and TRBJ2-2, with D perhaps matching TRBD1 or TRBD2 (6 bases each). Germline CDR1 and CDR2: SGHRS and YFSETQ. V lost 4 bases and J lost 3, with 19 bases in between. CDR3 length: 17 residues. In DNA form, the CDR3 reads TGCGCCAGCAGCGTCTCACAGGGAGGATGGGACACCGGGGAGCTGTTTTTT. It yields the protein CASSVSQGGWDTGELFF.

This sequence joins TRBV29-1 and TRBJ1-1; 9 bases line up with TRBD1. CDR1 SQVTM and CDR2 ANQGSEA come from the germline V gene. The length of the CDR3 is 15 residues. The ends lost 5 bases at V and 6 bases at J; junction bases unmatched: 13. The CDR3 reads CSVPQSRTGDAEAFF. The CDR3 DNA reads TGCAGCGTTCCCCAATCCCGGACAGGGGACGCTGAAGCTTTCTTT.

This clonotype was counted at least ten times. J is TRBJ1-1 and V is TRBV6-1; TRBD1 matches 11 bases. Germline assignment: CDR1 MNHNS and CDR2 SASEGT. V lost 5 bases to trimming and J lost 4 bases; unmatched junction nucleotides: 3. The CDR3 has 14 amino acids. CDR3 region: CASSRDRGSTEAFF. CDR3 nucleotide sequence: TGTGCCAGCAGTAGGGACAGGGGGAGCACTGAAGCTTTCTTT.

This clonotype occurred many times. The V and J genes are TRBV20-1 and TRBJ2-7; the D is unclear. This CDR3 is built from 12 residues. In germline, CDR1 is DFQATT, CDR2 SNEGSKA (reference sequence). The V end lost 1 base, the J end lost 8 bases, and 12 bases lay between the germline ends. Here the CDR3 DNA reads TGCAGTGCTAGAGGTCCCACCCAGAAGCAGTACTTC. Translating gives CSARGPTQKQYF.

This clonotype was seen at least ten times. The gene calls are TRBV10-3 and TRBJ2-7, with TRBD2 matching over 9 bases. The V gene's germline CDR1 is ENHRY and CDR2 SYGVKD. The length of the CDR3 is 14 residues. Unmatched junction bases numbered 11, after V lost 8 bases and J lost 6 bases. CDR3 sequence: CAIGPAGLASEQYF. CDR3 sequence (DNA): TGTGCCATCGGCCCCGCGGGACTAGCTTCCGAGCAGTACTTC.

This clonotype appeared many times. This sequence joins TRBV25-1 and TRBJ2-7; unclear D gene. In germline, CDR1 is MGHDK, CDR2 SYGVNS. This CDR3 comprises 16 residues. Trimming took 3 bases from V and 3 from J, leaving 18 bases between them. CDR3 amino acids: CASSDRKIEAFYEQYV. CDR3 sequence (DNA): TGTGCCAGCAGTGACCGGAAAATTGAGGCGTTCTACGAGCAGTACGTC.

The V and J genes are TRBV5-1 and TRBJ2-3, with 8 positions matching TRBD2. Trimming cost V 0 bases and J 1 base; bases outside gene matches: 4. The CDR3 has 16 amino acids. CDR1 is SGHRS, CDR2 YFSETQ, per germline. The CDR3 bases are TGCGCCAGCAGCTTGGTGGCGGGGGGCCGCACAGATACGCAGTATTTT. It codes for CASSLVAGGRTDTQYF.

The rearrangement links TRBV7-2 to TRBJ1-2; D unclear. The germline V gene has CDR1 SGHTA and CDR2 FQGNSA. Trimming cost V 5 bases and J 8 bases, with 18 bases left between them. CDR3 size: 14 residues. This CDR3 is CASSPGVGQRGYTF. As DNA, the CDR3 is TGTGCCAGCAGCCCCGGGGTAGGCCAGCGGGGCTACACCTTC.

The V gene is TRBV28, the J gene TRBJ1-2, with D hard to call. CDR3 length equals 16 residues. CDR1 is MDHEN and CDR2 is SYDVKM in the germline V gene. Trimming removed 4 bases at V and 2 bases at J, with 17 bases between. The CDR3 here is CASSYRARTINYGYTF. The CDR3 DNA is TGTGCCAGCAGTTACCGGGCCAGAACCATCAACTATGGCTACACCTTC.

The rearrangement joins TRBV6-2 or TRBV6-3 to TRBJ2-7; 8 nucleotides match TRBD2. The CDR3 totals 13 residues. V lost 8 bases and J lost 2; bases outside the gene matches: 5. In germline, CDR1 is MNHEY, CDR2 SVGEGT. This chain's CDR3 is CASLGGGAYEQYV. In DNA form, the CDR3 reads TGTGCCAGCCTCGGGGGGGGGGCCTACGAGCAGTACGTC.

This clonotype was seen repeatedly, ten times or more. The chain combines TRBV20-1 with TRBJ1-6; D call uncertain. Germline lookup yields CDR1 DFQATT and CDR2 SNEGSKA (reference sequence). V was shortened by 5 bases and J by 9 bases, with 17 bases between the two germline ends. The CDR3 is 14 residues long. CDR3 sequence (DNA): TGCAGTGCTCTAGACACGGTCTTCGGTTCACCCCTCCACTTT. It translates to CSALDTVFGSPLHF.

This clonotype was seen repeatedly, ten times or more. The chain joins TRBV25-1 to TRBJ1-6; the D is unclear. Germline V lookup: CDR1 MGHDK, CDR2 SYGVNS. With 3 bases removed from V and 5 bases from J, the gap between germline ends came to 8 bases. The CDR3 is made up of 14 amino acids. CDR3 DNA sequence: TGTGCCAGCAGTGAGTACAGCAATAATTCACCCCTCCACTTT. Amino acids: CASSEYSNNSPLHF.